This paragraph reports one T cell receptor (beta chain). Its antigen remains unidentified. Per germline, CDR1 SGDLS and CDR2 YYNGEE. Trimming took off 3 bases at V and 4 bases at J, with 15 bases between the two ends. The CDR3 extends over 15 amino acids. The data were taken from a study of graft-versus-host responses after intestinal transplantation. Study as a whole: The whole recipient group had anti-thymocyte globulin induction followed by tacrolimus and steroids for roughly three years. Study-level results: Individuals carrying graft-donor T cell macrochimerism showed high graft-versus-host to host-versus-graft clonal ratios in allografts.

Sequenced by immunoSEQ multiplex PCR; TCRdb stores in-frame clones only, minus some. The sample shows approximately 25,000 clones, 82% of them seen only once. The specimen comprised unstimulated CD8+ T cells sorted from spleen or lymph node cells, sampled before transplant. This TCR was recovered from a human donor who was the organ donor for an intestinal transplant. The rearrangement joins TRBV9 to TRBJ2-3; D tentatively reads TRBD1 or TRBD2 (5 bases each). CDR3 protein: CASSAVRDRPDTQYF. CDR3 coding DNA: TGTGCCAGCAGCGCCGTCCGGGACCGACCAGATACGCAGTATTTT.